Listed below are T cell receptor beta chains from one sample, sequenced in a study of blood T cell repertoires in COVID-19. Clones were sequenced by immunoSEQ multiplex PCR, and TCRdb holds only the in-frame ones, with some missing. The data contain under 200,000 clones, approximately 89% of them singletons. Specimen: peripheral blood. The receptors here all came from a middle-aged man with active or convalescent COVID-19. Both conserved end residues are part of each CDR3. The order of the fields is V gene, clone size, J gene, D gene, CDR3 DNA, CDR3 protein. D genes are given only for firm matches. Not every row has a clone size; where given, it reads once, few, many or a size class.

>TRBV2|once|TRBJ2-2|TRBD2
TGTGCCAGCATGGAGGGACTAGCGACCGGGGAGCTGTTTTTT
CASMEGLATGELFF
>TRBV19|few|TRBJ1-1|-
TGTGCCAGTAGCCCTAGGGGGAAGGGTAGTCGGGACACTGAAGCTTTCTTT
CASSPRGKGSRDTEAFF
>TRBV4-1|-|TRBJ1-4|-
TGCGCCAGCAGCCAAGTCCGAACAGGGATTGGGGCTAATGAAAAACTGTTTTTT
CASSQVRTGIGANEKLFF
>TRBV28|-|TRBJ1-3|TRBD1
TGTGCCAGCAGTTTACCCTTACAGGGGAGGTCTGGAAACACCATATATTTT
CASSLPLQGRSGNTIYF
>TRBV2|-|TRBJ1-6|-
TGTGCCAGCGCACAGGCGGGGGAATGGAATAATTCACCCCTCCACTTT
CASAQAGEWNNSPLHF
>TRBV19|-|TRBJ2-2|-
TGTGCCAGTAGTCTAAGAACAGGGCCCGGGGAGCTGTTTTTT
CASSLRTGPGELFF
>TRBV5-4|-|TRBJ1-2|-
TGTGCCAGCAGCCACAGACGGTCAAATAACTATGGCTACACCTTC
CASSHRRSNNYGYTF
>TRBV5-1|once|TRBJ2-2|TRBD2
TGCGCCAGCAGCCCCGGACCGCCTAGCGGGGGGGCCGCCGGGGAGCTGTTTTTT
CASSPGPPSGGAAGELFF
>TRBV6-6|-|TRBJ2-3|TRBD1
TGTGCCGGGAGGACAGGGAGGACAGATACGCAGTATTTT
CAGRTGRTDTQYF
>TRBV7-9|once|TRBJ1-2|TRBD1
TGTGCCAGCAGCTGGACAGGAGTGAACTATGGCTACACCTTC
CASSWTGVNYGYTF
>TRBV6-2/TRBV6-3|-|TRBJ1-5|TRBD1
TGTGCCAGCAGTTTTCTAGCCACCGGACAGGGGTCGGGTAAAGGCAATCAGCCCCAGCATTTT
CASSFLATGQGSGKGNQPQHF
>TRBV5-4|-|TRBJ2-1|TRBD2
TGTGCCAGCAGCCGTAGGACTAGCGGGGCCCACAATGAGCAGTTCTTC
CASSRRTSGAHNEQFF
>TRBV6-2/TRBV6-3|-|TRBJ2-7|TRBD2
TGTGCCAGCAGTAGAACTAGCGGGAGTACCCACGAGCAGTACTTC
CASSRTSGSTHEQYF
>TRBV6-1|-|TRBJ1-6|TRBD1
TGTGCCAGCAGTGTAGGGGGCGGCACCTATAATTCACCCCTCCACTTT
CASSVGGGTYNSPLHF
>TRBV18|-|TRBJ1-1|-
TGTGCCAGCTCACCACTTCAGGCCAGGGACACTGAAGCTTTCTTT
CASSPLQARDTEAFF
>TRBV6-1|-|TRBJ1-1|-
TGTGCCAGCAGTGATCGACAACGGATCACTGAAGCTTTCTTT
CASSDRQRITEAFF
>TRBV6-2/TRBV6-3|once|TRBJ1-1|TRBD1
TGTGCCAGCAGCCCAGACAGGGTTTGGGCTTTCTTT
CASSPDRVWAFF
>TRBV7-2|-|TRBJ2-3|-
TGTGCCAGCAGCTCCCTTGGGGGGATAGATACGCAGTATTTT
CASSSLGGIDTQYF
>TRBV5-1|-|TRBJ1-2|TRBD1
TGCGCCAGCAGCTTGGATCCCGGGACAGCTAACTATGGCTACACCTTC
CASSLDPGTANYGYTF
>TRBV5-6|-|TRBJ1-3|-
TGTGCCAGCAGTGGGGACTGGGGAAACACCATATATTTT
CASSGDWGNTIYF
>TRBV6-6|-|TRBJ2-7|-
TGTGCCAGCAGTTCCCTGCCTTTAACTACTCCCTACGAGCAGTACTTC
CASSSLPLTTPYEQYF
>TRBV5-1|-|TRBJ2-1|TRBD2
TGCGCCAGCAGCTTGGACGCGGGGGGACCAGTTGATGAGCAGTTCTTC
CASSLDAGGPVDEQFF